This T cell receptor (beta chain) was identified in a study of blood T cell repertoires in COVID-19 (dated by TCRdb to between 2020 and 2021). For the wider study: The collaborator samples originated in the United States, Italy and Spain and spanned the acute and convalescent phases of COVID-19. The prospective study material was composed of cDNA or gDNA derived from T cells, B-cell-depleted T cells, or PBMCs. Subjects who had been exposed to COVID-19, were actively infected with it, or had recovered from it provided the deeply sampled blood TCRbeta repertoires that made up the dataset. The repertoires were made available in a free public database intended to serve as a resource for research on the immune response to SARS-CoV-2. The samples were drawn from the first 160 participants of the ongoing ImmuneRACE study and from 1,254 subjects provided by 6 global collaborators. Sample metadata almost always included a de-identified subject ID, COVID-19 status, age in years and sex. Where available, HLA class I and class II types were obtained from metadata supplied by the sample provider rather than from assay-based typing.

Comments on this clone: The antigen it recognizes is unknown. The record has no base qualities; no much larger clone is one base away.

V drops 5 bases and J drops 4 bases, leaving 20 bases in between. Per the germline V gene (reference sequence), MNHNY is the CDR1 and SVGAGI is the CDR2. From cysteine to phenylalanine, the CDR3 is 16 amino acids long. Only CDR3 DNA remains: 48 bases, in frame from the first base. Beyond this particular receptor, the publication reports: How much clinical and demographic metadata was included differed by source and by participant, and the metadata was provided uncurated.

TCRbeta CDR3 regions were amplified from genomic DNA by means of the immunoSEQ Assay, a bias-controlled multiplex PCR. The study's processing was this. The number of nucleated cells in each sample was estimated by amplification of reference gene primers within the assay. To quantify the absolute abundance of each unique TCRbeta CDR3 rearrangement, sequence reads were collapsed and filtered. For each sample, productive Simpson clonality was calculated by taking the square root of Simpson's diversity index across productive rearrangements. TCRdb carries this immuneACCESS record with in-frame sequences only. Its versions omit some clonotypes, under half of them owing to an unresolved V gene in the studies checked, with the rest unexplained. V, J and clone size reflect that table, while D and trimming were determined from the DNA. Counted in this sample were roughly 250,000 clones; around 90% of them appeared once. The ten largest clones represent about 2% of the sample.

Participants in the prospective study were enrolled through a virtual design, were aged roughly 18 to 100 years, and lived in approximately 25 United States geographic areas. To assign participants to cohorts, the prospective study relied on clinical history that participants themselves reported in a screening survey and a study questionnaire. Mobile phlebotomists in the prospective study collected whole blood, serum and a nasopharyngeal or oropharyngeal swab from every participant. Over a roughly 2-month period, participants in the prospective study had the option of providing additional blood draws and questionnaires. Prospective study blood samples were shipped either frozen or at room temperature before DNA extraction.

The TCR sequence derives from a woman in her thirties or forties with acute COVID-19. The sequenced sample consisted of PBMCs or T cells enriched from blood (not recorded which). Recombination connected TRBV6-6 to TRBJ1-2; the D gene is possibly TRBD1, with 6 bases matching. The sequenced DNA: TGTGCCAGCAGTCCCGGGGGGGGGCCCCGTGTCTATGGCTACACCTTC. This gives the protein CASSPGGGPRVYGYTF.